A single sample gave rise to the 8 T cell receptor beta chains below, sequenced in a study of T cells in localized non-small cell lung cancer. The method was immunoSEQ multiplex PCR; TCRdb's version includes in-frame clones alone and lacks a portion of them. Seen here are 700 to 950 clones, 24% observed once, and the top ten hold around 30%. Sequenced material: lung tumor tissue, taken before any cancer treatment. Receptor source: a female donor older than 55 with stage I lung adenocarcinoma.

In this sample, this clone turned up a few times. The chain links TRBV6-8 to TRBJ2-7, with 8 bases fitting TRBD2. CDR1 and CDR2 from the germline V gene are MNHGY and SAAAGT. The CDR3 spans 16 residues. J was trimmed by 5 bases and V by 1 base; bases with no gene match: 10. The CDR3 nucleotides are TGTGCCAGCAGTTACTGGGGCGGGGGGTTTAATGACGAGCAGTACTTC. Residues: CASSYWGGGFNDEQYF.

V is TRBV7-2 and J is TRBJ2-1; tentative D call: TRBD1 (5 bases). Trimming removed 6 bases at V and 1 base at J, with 7 bases between. Germline CDR1 is SGHTA and CDR2 is FQGNSA. There are 13 residues in the CDR3. The CDR3 sequence: CASSQGSYNEQFF. The DNA for the CDR3 is TGTGCCAGCAGTCAGGGTTCCTACAATGAGCAGTTCTTC.

This clone was seen a handful of times. The gene calls are TRBV30 and TRBJ2-3; D is perhaps TRBD2 (6 bases). The V gene lost 0 bases and the J gene lost 0 bases, with 10 bases spanning the gap. The CDR3 runs 15 residues. Germline V lookup: CDR1 GTSNPN, CDR2 SVGIG (reference sequence). This chain's CDR3 is CAWSVVAGSTDTQYF. CDR3 nucleotide sequence: TGTGCCTGGAGTGTCGTGGCGGGGAGCACAGATACGCAGTATTTT.

This clone was seen only a few times. The DNA for the CDR3 is TGTGCCAGCAGTTACCAGGGGTTTTTCGTGAACACTGAAGCTTTCTTT. Its protein product is CASSYQGFFVNTEAFF. The chain couples TRBV6-8 to TRBJ1-1; D is perhaps TRBD1 (6 bases). The CDR3 contains 16 residues. V was shortened by 2 bases and J by 0 bases, with 13 bases between the two germline ends. Germline V gene lookup returns CDR1 MNHGY and CDR2 SAAAGT.

This clone turned up a few times. This rearrangement joins TRBV28 to TRBJ1-3; 7 positions agree with TRBD1. The V gene end was trimmed by 7 bases and the J gene end by 5 bases; junction bases not matched to a gene: 14. The CDR3 extends over 16 amino acids. CDR1 is MDHEN, CDR2 SYDVKM, per germline. CDR3 residues: CASTLYFPGGRNTIYF. In DNA, the CDR3 is TGTGCCAGCACCCTTTACTTCCCAGGGGGGAGAAACACCATATATTTT.

V gene TRBV28 combines with J gene TRBJ1-2; no definite D call. Germline V lookup: CDR1 MDHEN, CDR2 SYDVKM. Trimming shortened V by 5 bases and J by 4 bases, and 14 bases separated the two germline ends. CDR3 length: 14 residues. The CDR3 loop is CASSLAQATYGYTF. The CDR3 bases are TGTGCCAGCAGTCTCGCCCAGGCCACCTATGGCTACACCTTC.

The gene calls are TRBV11-3 and TRBJ1-1; D unclear. The length of the CDR3 is 14 residues. V lost 5 bases and J 0 bases, leaving 10 bases between the germline ends. The germline CDR1 and CDR2 sequences are SGHNT and YENEEA. The CDR3: CASSLSALNTEAFF. In DNA form, the CDR3 reads TGTGCCAGCAGCCTTTCGGCCTTGAACACTGAAGCTTTCTTT.

The chain carries TRBV29-1 and TRBJ1-2; the D gene is possibly TRBD1 (6 bases). Looked up from germline, CDR1 is SQVTM and CDR2 is ANQGSEA. V shed 5 bases and J shed 4 bases, with 11 bases lying between them. This CDR3 comprises 12 residues. The CDR3 loop reads CSVHRVLYGYTF. DNA of the CDR3: TGCAGCGTTCACAGGGTTCTCTATGGCTACACCTTC. The variable domain in full, completed from reference TRBV29-1 and TRBJ1-2, reads SAVISQKPSRDICQRGTSLTIQCQVDSQVTMMFWYRQQPGQSLTLIATANQGSEATYESGFVIDKFPISRPNLTFSTLTVSNMSPEDSSIYLCSVHRVLYGYTFGSGTRLTVV.